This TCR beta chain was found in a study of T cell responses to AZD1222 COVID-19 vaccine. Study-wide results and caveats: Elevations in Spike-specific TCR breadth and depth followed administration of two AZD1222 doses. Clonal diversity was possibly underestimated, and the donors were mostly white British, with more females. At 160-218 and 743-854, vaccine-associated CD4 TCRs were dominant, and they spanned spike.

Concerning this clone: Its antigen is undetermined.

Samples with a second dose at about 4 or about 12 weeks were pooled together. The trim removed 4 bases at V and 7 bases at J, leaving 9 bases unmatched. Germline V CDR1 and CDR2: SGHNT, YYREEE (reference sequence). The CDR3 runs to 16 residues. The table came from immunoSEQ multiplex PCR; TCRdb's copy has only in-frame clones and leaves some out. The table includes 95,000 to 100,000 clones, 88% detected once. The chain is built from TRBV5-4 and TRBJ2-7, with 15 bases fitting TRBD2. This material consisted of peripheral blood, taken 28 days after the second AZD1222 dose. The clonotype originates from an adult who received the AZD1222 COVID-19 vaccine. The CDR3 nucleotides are TGTGCCAGCAGCCCGGGACTAGCGGGAGGAGTGGGGGAGCAGTACTTC. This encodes CASSPGLAGGVGEQYF.